This T cell receptor (beta chain) was identified during a study of T cell repertoires in cytomegalovirus infection. TCRdb re-derived calls from the reads in MiXCR, one entry per CDR3 protein. The sample lists 500,000 or so distinct CDR3 sequences, approximately 15% seen once, with approximately 24% in the top ten. Trimming stripped 5 bases from V and 2 bases from J, with 14 bases between. CDR1 DFQATT and CDR2 SNEGSKA come from the germline V gene (reference sequence). There are 14 residues in the CDR3. Input material: CD8+ T cells from PBMCs. V gene TRBV20-1 combines with J gene TRBJ2-3, with D perhaps matching TRBD2 (6 bases). The receptor was derived from a human donor in good health (CMV status not recorded). Some clones in this sample may be carry-over from other donors' samples. CDR3 amino acids: CSAPPGTDTDTQYF. CDR3 DNA: TGCAGTGCTCCTCCCGGGACTGACACAGATACGCAGTATTTT.